The 9 T cell receptor beta chains in this list originate from one sample, sequenced in a study of radiotherapy plus CTLA-4 blockade in lung cancer. The table came from immunoSEQ multiplex PCR; TCRdb's copy has only in-frame clones and leaves some out. Seen here are 90,000 or so clones, roughly four fifths observed once, and the top ten hold 0.75% to 1%. The starting material was peripheral blood, obtained from a patient treated with radiotherapy plus ipilimumab. These receptors were obtained from a human donor with non-small cell lung cancer who had stable disease on radiotherapy plus ipilimumab.

This clone was observed a few times. The V and J genes are TRBV2 and TRBJ2-1, with TRBD1 identical over 8 bases. This CDR3 is built from 15 residues. CDR1 SNHLY and CDR2 FYNNEI come from the germline V gene. The junction had 10 bases not matched to a gene; V was cut back by 8 bases and J by 4 bases. CDR3 in amino acids: CASRTGTGGYNEQFF. The CDR3, as DNA: TGTGCCAGCCGGACCGGGACAGGCGGGTACAATGAGCAGTTCTTC.

V usage is TRBV28 and J usage is TRBJ1-2; D call uncertain. This CDR3 has 15 residues. Germline-derived CDR1 and CDR2 are MDHEN and SYDVKM. Deletions cut 6 bases from V and 3 bases from J, with 17 bases between. CDR3 residues: CASRQHRPRDYGYTF. CDR3 DNA sequence: TGTGCCAGCAGGCAGCATAGGCCGCGGGACTATGGCTACACCTTC.

This chain connects TRBV25-1 to TRBJ1-3; D gene unclear. The length of the CDR3 is 13 residues. Trimming cost V 6 bases and J 2 bases, with 8 bases left between them. Germline V gene sequence: CDR1 MGHDK, CDR2 SYGVNS. The CDR3 loop is CASRARAGNTIYF. The CDR3 DNA follows: TGTGCCAGCAGGGCCCGAGCTGGAAACACCATATATTTT.

The chain recombines TRBV30 with TRBJ2-2; no firm D call. V was trimmed by 0 bases and J by 0 bases, leaving 17 bases between them. Looked up from germline, CDR1 is GTSNPN and CDR2 is SVGIG (reference sequence). The CDR3 is 18 amino acids. CDR3 DNA sequence: TGTGCCTGGAGTGTATTGAACCGAAAGTTCGCGAACACCGGGGAGCTGTTTTTT. Its translation: CAWSVLNRKFANTGELFF.

This clone was detected only a few times. The rearrangement joins TRBV2 to TRBJ2-1, with TRBD2 matching 11 bases. Germline V gives CDR1 SNHLY, CDR2 FYNNEI. The trim removed 6 bases at V and 1 base at J, leaving 5 bases unmatched. The CDR3 runs 16 residues. CDR3 residues: CASRGRLAGSYNEQFF. The CDR3 coding sequence is TGTGCCAGCAGGGGAAGACTAGCGGGGTCCTACAATGAGCAGTTCTTC.

This clone was counted once. The chain employs TRBV2 and TRBJ1-5, with 9 positions matching TRBD1. This CDR3 is 13 amino acids long. The germline V gene has CDR1 SNHLY and CDR2 FYNNEI. The trim removed 6 bases at V and 7 bases at J, leaving 4 bases unmatched. The CDR3 loop reads CASRGDRDQPQHF. CDR3 sequence (DNA): TGTGCCAGCAGGGGGGACAGGGACCAGCCCCAGCATTTT.

The rearrangement uses TRBV2 and TRBJ2-5; perhaps TRBD1 as D (5 bases). The CDR3 length is 14 residues. Trimming pared 2 bases from V and 7 bases from J, leaving 14 bases between. Per germline, CDR1 SNHLY and CDR2 FYNNEI. The chain's CDR3 is CASSELRAQGTQYF. The CDR3 DNA sequence: TGTGCCAGCAGTGAACTTAGGGCCCAGGGGACCCAGTACTTC.

This clone was counted between two and nine times. This chain links TRBV6-6 with TRBJ1-3, with TRBD1 as a possible D gene (6 bases). The ends were cut back, 5 bases at V and 2 bases at J, with 10 bases in the middle. CDR1 and CDR2 from the germline V gene are MNHNY and SVGAGI (reference sequence). This CDR3 is 14 amino acids long. The CDR3 nucleotides are TGTGCCAGCAGTCCCGCAGGGGCTGGAAACACCATATATTTT. Translation: CASSPAGAGNTIYF.

The rearrangement joins TRBV11-2 to TRBJ1-6; 9 nucleotides match TRBD1. Per germline, CDR1 SGHAT and CDR2 FQNNGV. The V gene end was trimmed by 2 bases and the J gene end by 6 bases; junction bases not matched to a gene: 5. The CDR3 has 16 residues. The CDR3 sequence: CASSLRGQGLNSPLHF. The CDR3 coding sequence is TGTGCCAGCAGCTTACGGGGACAGGGCCTTAATTCACCCCTCCACTTT.